A single sample gave rise to the 16 T cell receptor beta chains below, sequenced in a study of regulatory T cells in long-lasting Graves disease. Regarding time point: newly diagnosed GD, antithyroid drugs for less than 3 months. RNA isolated from PBMCs was used to make the TCR library. The authors built TCR beta libraries using iRepertoire HTBI primers and Arm-PCR of CDR3 regions. Each CDR3 protein gets one entry after TCRdb re-called the multiplex PCR reads with MiXCR. The sample has around 420,000 distinct CDR3 sequences, over 14% seen once; the top ten hold around 7.6%. The same data also contributed to another study, on T cells in Graves' hyperthyroidism and ophthalmopathy.

Sequenced here: peripheral blood mononuclear cells (PBMCs), sampled at new diagnosis, from a patient treated with antithyroid drugs. The source of these receptors is a woman in her forties with Graves disease.

This chain joins TRBV28 and TRBJ1-2, with a weak D call TRBD1 (5 bases). This CDR3 spans 14 amino acids. CDR1 is MDHEN and CDR2 is SYDVKM in the germline V gene. The V and J ends lost 6 bases and 6 bases respectively, with 17 bases between them. CDR3 amino acids: CASSPMGETDGYTF. The CDR3 region has the DNA TGTGCCAGCAGCCCAATGGGGGAGACGGATGGCTACACCTTC.

This clonotype was counted many times. This chain connects TRBV10-2 to TRBJ1-5; D might be TRBD1 (5 bases). In germline, CDR1 is WSHSY, CDR2 SAAADI. The germline V and J ends were trimmed by 4 bases and 1 base, with 11 bases remaining between them. The CDR3 runs 15 residues. CDR3 region: CASSVTEESNQPQHF. Written as DNA, the CDR3 is TGCGCCAGCAGTGTGACAGAGGAAAGCAATCAGCCCCAGCATTTT.

The sample holds many counts of this clonotype. The chain joins TRBV12-3 or TRBV12-4 to TRBJ1-4; D gene ambiguous. The CDR3 is 16 amino acids. V was pared by 6 bases and J by 8 bases, with 22 bases between. The CDR3 region is CASRYTHRGVTEKLFF. In nucleotides, the CDR3 is TGTGCCAGCAGGTACACACATCGAGGAGTGACGGAAAAACTGTTTTTT.

The table lists this clonotype with many counts. The CDR3 DNA follows: TGTGCCAGCAGCTTAAGACAGGGGTCCTACAATGAGCAGTTCTTC. Its protein is CASSLRQGSYNEQFF. The chain joins TRBV7-9 to TRBJ2-1; the match to TRBD1 covers 8 bases. The trim removed 2 bases at V and 1 base at J, leaving 1 base unmatched. This CDR3 is 15 amino acids long. Germline assignment: CDR1 SEHNR and CDR2 FQNEAQ (reference sequence).

The chain couples TRBV18 to TRBJ2-5; TRBD2 is a possible D gene (5 bases). CDR1 is KGHSH and CDR2 is LQKENI in the germline V gene. V shed 3 bases and J shed 3 bases, with 11 bases lying between them. The CDR3 is 14 residues long. This CDR3 reads CASSPGRAEETQYF. In DNA, the CDR3 is TGTGCCAGCTCACCGGGTAGAGCGGAAGAGACCCAGTACTTC.

This clonotype was recorded many times. This chain connects TRBV28 to TRBJ2-1, with 9 bases that match TRBD2. CDR1 and CDR2 (germline): MDHEN, SYDVKM. Trimming took 5 bases from V and 8 from J; bases not matched to a gene: 16. This CDR3 has 17 residues. In DNA form, the CDR3 reads TGTGCCAGCAGTCCCCCTAGGGGGCGGGAGGGCCAGGATGAGCAGTTCTTC. Its protein product is CASSPPRGREGQDEQFF.

This clonotype appeared many times. V gene TRBV19 combines with J gene TRBJ2-7; TRBD2 matches at 9 bases. Germline trimming cut 5 bases from V and 6 bases from J; bases unmatched to any gene: 11. CDR3 length equals 15 residues. The germline V gene has CDR1 LNHDA and CDR2 SQIVND (reference sequence). The CDR3 spells CASSLTSGAGLEQYF. Here the CDR3 DNA reads TGTGCCAGTAGTTTGACTAGCGGAGCCGGGCTCGAGCAGTACTTC.

This clonotype was counted at least ten times. The chain joins TRBV7-9 to TRBJ2-5; 7 nucleotides line up with TRBD2. Germline CDR1 reads SEHNR; CDR2 reads FQNEAQ (reference sequence). The J segment lost 2 bases and the V segment lost 4 bases, leaving 19 bases of the junction unmatched. This CDR3 contains 19 residues. CDR3 protein: CASSSLPGDYPLLQETQYF. The CDR3 DNA is TGTGCCAGCAGCTCACTGCCGGGGGACTACCCCTTGCTTCAAGAGACCCAGTACTTC.

This clonotype was observed at least ten times. This chain's CDR3 is CASSLLGTGTDTQYF. The DNA of the CDR3 is TGCGCCAGCAGCTTGCTTGGGACAGGCACAGATACGCAGTATTTT. This chain uses TRBV5-1 with TRBJ2-3; 7 nucleotides align to TRBD1. V lost 1 base, J lost 1 base, and 3 bases stayed unmatched. The CDR3 loop spans 15 amino acids. The germline V gene has CDR1 SGHRS and CDR2 YFSETQ.

This chain links TRBV19 with TRBJ2-3; weak D call: TRBD2 (6 bases). V dropped 5 bases and J dropped 5 bases, with 14 bases sitting between them. The CDR3 sequence is 14 residues long. Germline V gene sequence: CDR1 LNHDA, CDR2 SQIVND (reference sequence). CDR3 loop: CASSYRGAEDTQYF. In nucleotides, the CDR3 is TGTGCCAGTAGTTATCGCGGGGCCGAAGATACGCAGTATTTT.

This clonotype was counted many times. The gene calls are TRBV11-2 and TRBJ2-7; D possibly corresponds to TRBD2 (5 bases). The V and J ends lost 5 bases and 2 bases respectively, with 7 bases between them. Germline assignment: CDR1 SGHAT and CDR2 FQNNGV. The CDR3 covers 12 residues. The CDR3 spells CASSPGAYEQYF. The DNA for the CDR3 is TGTGCCAGCAGCCCCGGGGCCTACGAGCAGTACTTC.

The chain's CDR3 is CASSDATGVQPQHF. The DNA of the CDR3 is TGTGCCAGCAGTGATGCGACAGGGGTTCAGCCCCAGCATTTT. V and J are TRBV6-1 and TRBJ1-5; 8 positions match TRBD1. J gave up 6 bases and V 3 bases, and 4 bases lay outside the gene matches. CDR3 length equals 14 residues. Germline V lookup: CDR1 MNHNS, CDR2 SASEGT.

This clonotype was counted at least ten times. The CDR3 nucleotides are TGTGCTAGTGGCAGCACAGGAGACGGGGAGCAGTACTTC. Translation: CASGSTGDGEQYF. The chain links TRBV12-5 to TRBJ2-7; TRBD1 might be the D (5 bases). Germline V gene lookup returns CDR1 LGHNT and CDR2 FRNRAP. Trimming stripped 6 bases from V and 7 bases from J, with 16 bases between. The CDR3 sequence is 13 residues long.

This chain connects TRBV15 to TRBJ2-3; 8 nucleotides align to TRBD1. The CDR3 has 15 residues. Germline V gene data show CDR1 as LNHNV and CDR2 as YYDKDF (reference sequence). V dropped 3 bases and J dropped 7; count of bases not matched to a gene: 9. CDR3 residues: CATSRGADRGYTQYF. As DNA, the CDR3 is TGTGCCACCAGCAGGGGTGCTGACAGGGGATATACGCAGTATTTT.

This clonotype appeared a few times. The chain has TRBV28 and TRBJ2-1, with 7 bases matching TRBD2. The CDR3 contains 16 residues. Germline V gene data show CDR1 as MDHEN and CDR2 as SYDVKM. The ends lost 4 bases at V and 3 bases at J; junction bases unmatched: 9. This CDR3 reads CASSSRLAESYNEQFF. The CDR3 DNA reads as TGTGCCAGCAGTTCACGACTAGCAGAGAGCTACAATGAGCAGTTCTTC.

This clonotype was detected many times. V gene TRBV29-1 combines with J gene TRBJ2-3, with 11 positions matching TRBD2. The CDR3 covers 19 residues. The germline CDR1 and CDR2 sequences are SQVTM and ANQGSEA. The V gene end was trimmed by 0 bases and the J gene end by 4 bases; junction bases not matched to a gene: 15. The CDR3, as DNA: TGCAGCGTTGAAGATCTTCAGCTAGCGGGAGGACGCATACCAGATACGCAGTATTTT. Translated, it gives CSVEDLQLAGGRIPDTQYF.